This record concerns one T cell receptor (beta chain) sequence. Its antigen is unidentified. The record originates from a study of identical twins. Study results and limitations: Possibly, invariant MAIT and iNKT cells partly confounded zero-insertion analyses.

Looked up from germline, CDR1 is SEHNR and CDR2 is FQNEAQ (reference sequence). The CDR3 sequence is 14 residues long. V dropped 11 bases and J dropped 1 base, with 14 bases sitting between them. In TCRdb, the 5' RACE reads were re-called with MiXCR into one record per CDR3 protein. The sample has about 200,000 distinct CDR3 sequences; 6.5% to 8% are singletons. These same data were also listed under a study on T cells expressing NK-cell markers. According to that study: In several experiments, an anti-gamma-delta TCR antibody restricted sorting to alpha-beta TCR T cells. Four donors showed these clonotypes also leading the CD3+CD56-NKG2C+ fraction.

The sequence was collected from a woman aged 18-29 years in good health. The chain is built from TRBV7-9 and TRBJ2-2, with D unresolved. Sequencing was carried out using CD8+ T cells sorted from blood. In DNA form, the CDR3 reads TGTGCCTCGATCCCCGTGGTGAACACCGGGGAGCTGTTTTTT. Protein product: CASIPVVNTGELFF. The variable domain in full, completed from reference TRBV7-9 and TRBJ2-2, reads DTGVSQNPRHKITKRGQNVTFRCDPISEHNRLYWYRQTLGQGPEFLTYFQNEAQLEKSRLLSDRFSAERPKGSFSTLEIQRTEQGDSAMYLCASIPVVNTGELFFGEGSRLTVL.